This T cell receptor beta chain appears in the sequencing data of a study of blood T cells in healthy people across ages (dated by TCRdb to the mid-2010s). About the full investigation: In model experiments, template switching captured about one uniquely barcoded TCR beta cDNA molecule for every two T cells. Using deep sequencing normalized with unique cDNA molecular identifiers, the study measured how TCR beta repertoire diversity changes with age. For two donors (one aged 18 to 30 and one aged 80 or older), the study analyzed two additional independent replicas of 1 million unique cDNA reads from the same blood draw. Four age groups were formed from the donors: young (average about 16 years), middle-aged (around 39), aged (roughly 59) and long-lived (around 82).

The table lists this clonotype with a few counts. It has no known antigen specificity. It has no much larger one-base neighbor in the sample; base qualities were not kept. Beyond this particular receptor, the publication reports: Observed TCR beta diversity per million T cells fell roughly linearly with age, and a significant reduction was already apparent by age roughly 40. Estimates of total diversity based on one million sequenced T cells were considered lower bounds and underestimates. Compared with the aged group, the long-lived group had more naive CD4+ T cells, fewer expanded clones and increased TCR diversity, a pattern suggesting age selection. A strong correlation was found between observed TCR beta diversity and the percentage of naive T cells measured by flow cytometry. Because profiling used bulk unsorted PBMCs, naive and antigen-experienced compartments could not be compared conclusively. Donor CMV infection status was unknown, potentially confounding age-related changes in expanded clonotypes.

Systemically healthy Caucasian individuals from Russia, some 36 in total and aged about 6 to 95 years, were included as donors. Ten milliliters of peripheral blood were drawn from each donor into EDTA-treated Vacutainer tubes. Ficoll-Paque density-gradient centrifugation was used to isolate PBMCs, with at least 6.5 million per sample. Total RNA, at least 5.5 micrograms per sample, was extracted from PBMCs with Trizol reagent. For every donor, an aliquot of PBMCs went through flow cytometry to measure the percentages of naive CD45RAhigh/CD27high T cells. Library preparation used 5' RACE. The run used an Illumina HiSeq 2500. A second roughly 6 to 12 cycle PCR used a sample-barcoded 5' primer and a J-beta primer mix. Each TCR beta cDNA molecule received a unique molecular identifier from a template-switch 5' adaptor carrying 12 random nucleotides. At least 3 million CDR3-containing paired-end reads were obtained from each sample. All of the RNA was converted into first-strand cDNA using the Mint cDNA synthesis kit, with a TRBC-specific oligonucleotide serving as the primer. All cDNA was treated with uracil-DNA glycosylase and then went through a first 18-cycle PCR with the universal primers M1SS and BC2_uni_R. On the authors' methods: For normalization, 1 million high-quality reads, each with a distinct molecular identifier, were randomly selected from each sample. Reads with shared molecular identifiers were discarded instead of being binned into consensus sequences. MiTCR, run with a Q25 quality threshold and the strictest error-elimination algorithm, handled CDR3 identification, clonotype clustering and error correction. A nonparametric unseen species model using Euler transformation provided a lower-bound estimate of total TCR beta diversity. Clones were called with MiXCR by TCRdb after fastp trimmed the public reads at Q25, and only in-frame beta chains were retained. Each entry merges the rows of one CDR3 protein and shows their most common DNA and genes. These V and J calls originate from TCRdb's pipeline instead of the authors' own analysis. A total of nearly 800,000 distinct CDR3 sequences appear in this sample, 20% to 25% of them only once. The ten largest clones take up 3% to 4% of the sample.

The CDR3 holds 15 amino acids from the cysteine to the phenylalanine. The CDR3 DNA has 45 bases and is translated from base 1. Per the germline V gene (reference sequence), GTSNPN is the CDR1 and SVGIG is the CDR2. V lost 2 bases and J lost 1 base; the stretch between them is 13 bases long. These data were likewise used in another study, on T cells of mothers and their children. The second study, in turn, reports: Nine systemically healthy Caucasian individuals served as donors, namely three mothers together with their six children. cDNA synthesis used all of the extracted RNA, with around 1.4 ug of RNA in each 15 ul reaction. In the second PCR, sample barcodes and 2-4 random nucleotides were introduced via the M1S primer. Over 10 million TCR beta CDR3 reads came from each mother, compared with approximately 3.1 million reads from each child. In both related and unrelated pairs, thymic selection shapes the output of TCR recombination in a similar way, with inherited differences having only a minor effect. Normalized repertoire overlap was always found to be slightly, but never significantly, higher in related mother-child pairs than in unrelated mother-child pairs. No persistent microchimeric T cell clones were found, with a detection sensitivity of approximately 100 clones per million clonotypes. In the study, deep NGS was used to compare the TCR beta repertoires of mothers and children, and features distinguishing related mother-child pairs from unrelated individuals were sought. On average, the children were approximately 11 +/- 4 years old, while the mothers were about 37 +/- 4 years old. Libraries were sequenced on Illumina HiSeq 2000 with 100+100 nt paired-end reads after adapter ligation with NEBNext reagents. To prevent cross-contamination, the mother and child libraries were prepared one month apart and sequenced in separate runs. Each donor had between about 450,000 and 2,300,000 distinct TCR beta clonotypes identified. Naive TCR beta clonotypes were estimated from low-frequency clonotypes matched to each donor's FACS-determined naive share, without sorting.

The V and J genes are TRBV30 and TRBJ2-3, with the D segment identity uncertain. The receptor was isolated from a boy aged 5-17 years in good health. The sample taken for sequencing was blood. The nucleotide sequence is given as TGTGCCTGGAGTCCAGGAATAAGGGGCACAGATACGCAGTATTTT. The resulting protein is CAWSPGIRGTDTQYF.